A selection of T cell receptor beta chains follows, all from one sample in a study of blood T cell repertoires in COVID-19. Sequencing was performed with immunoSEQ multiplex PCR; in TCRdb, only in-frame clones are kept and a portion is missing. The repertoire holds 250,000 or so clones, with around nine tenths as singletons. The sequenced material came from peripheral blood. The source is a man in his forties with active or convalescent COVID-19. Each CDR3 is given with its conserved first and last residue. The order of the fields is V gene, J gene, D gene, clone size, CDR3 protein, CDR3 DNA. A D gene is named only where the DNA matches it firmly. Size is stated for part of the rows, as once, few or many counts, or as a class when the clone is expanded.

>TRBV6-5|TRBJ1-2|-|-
CASSYSPEAYNYGYTF
TGTGCCAGCAGTTACTCCCCAGAAGCGTATAACTATGGCTACACCTTC
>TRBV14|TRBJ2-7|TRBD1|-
CASSHKDRVSYEQYF
TGTGCCAGCAGCCACAAGGACAGGGTTTCCTACGAGCAGTACTTC
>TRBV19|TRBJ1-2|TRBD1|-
CASSIQSTGNLYGYTF
TGTGCCAGTAGTATCCAATCGACAGGGAACCTCTATGGCTACACCTTC
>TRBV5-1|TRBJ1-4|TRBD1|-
CASSPTGGNEKLFF
TGCGCCAGCAGTCCGACAGGGGGGAACGAAAAACTGTTTTTT
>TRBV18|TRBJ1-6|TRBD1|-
CASSPRGTENSPLHF
TGTGCCAGCTCACCACGGGGGACAGAGAATTCACCCCTCCACTTT
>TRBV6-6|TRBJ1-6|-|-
CASSEEGGVSPLHF
TGTGCCAGCAGTGAGGAGGGAGGGGTCTCACCCCTCCACTTT
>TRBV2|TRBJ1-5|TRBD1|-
CASSVNRGPYQPQHF
TGTGCCAGCAGTGTGAACAGGGGGCCTTATCAGCCCCAGCATTTT
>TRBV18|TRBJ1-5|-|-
CASSPLETGLRQPQHF
TGTGCCAGCTCACCACTAGAGACAGGCTTAAGGCAGCCCCAGCATTTT
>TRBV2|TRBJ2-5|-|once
CASLLDSSGAQYF
TGTGCCAGCCTCCTGGACAGCTCCGGGGCCCAGTACTTC
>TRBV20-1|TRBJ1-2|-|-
CSARDQGGYTF
TGCAGTGCTAGAGATCAGGGTGGCTACACCTTC
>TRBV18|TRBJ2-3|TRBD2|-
CASSLSSGNTDTQYF
TGTGCCAGCTCCCTCTCTAGCGGGAACACAGATACGCAGTATTTT
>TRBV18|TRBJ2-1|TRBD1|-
CASSSQDRLAYNEQFF
TGTGCCAGCTCATCTCAGGACAGGCTCGCCTACAATGAGCAGTTCTTC
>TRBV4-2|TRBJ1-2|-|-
CASSQDRGSGGYTF
TGTGCCAGCAGCCAAGATCGGGGGTCTGGGGGCTACACCTTC
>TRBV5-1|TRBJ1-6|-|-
CASSLQQSPDSPLHF
TGCGCCAGCAGCCTTCAACAGTCCCCCGATTCACCCCTCCACTTT
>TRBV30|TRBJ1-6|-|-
CAWNPSRDSPLHF
TGTGCCTGGAACCCCTCACGGGATTCACCCCTCCACTTT
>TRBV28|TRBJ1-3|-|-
CASRPSSGNTIYF
TGTGCCAGCAGACCCAGCTCTGGAAACACCATATATTTT
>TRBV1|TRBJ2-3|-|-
CTSSQVPSGNTDTQYF
TGCACCAGCAGCCAAGTCCCTAGCGGTAACACAGATACGCAGTATTTT
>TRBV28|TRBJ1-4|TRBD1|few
CASGERTGLEEKLFF
TGTGCCAGCGGAGAGCGGACAGGGTTGGAGGAAAAACTGTTTTTT
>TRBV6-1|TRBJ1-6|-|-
CASSEILSQGNNSPLHF
TGTGCCAGCAGCGAAATACTATCACAGGGAAATAATTCACCCCTCCACTTT
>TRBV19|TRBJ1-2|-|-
CASSIGGALGYTF
TGTGCCAGTAGTATCGGGGGGGCTCTTGGCTACACCTTC
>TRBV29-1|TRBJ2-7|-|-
CSVGGFMGERVYEQYF
TGCAGCGTTGGGGGTTTCATGGGAGAAAGAGTCTACGAGCAGTACTTC
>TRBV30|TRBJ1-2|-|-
CAWSSTVYYGYTF
TGTGCCTGGAGTTCGACAGTCTACTATGGCTACACCTTC
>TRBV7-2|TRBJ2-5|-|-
CASSQRSGYQETQYF
TGTGCCAGCAGTCAAAGGTCCGGGTACCAAGAGACCCAGTACTTC
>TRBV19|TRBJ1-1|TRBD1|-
CASKQTGMNTEAFF
TGTGCCAGTAAGCAGACAGGGATGAACACTGAAGCTTTCTTT
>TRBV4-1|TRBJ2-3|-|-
CASSQVTQGTDTQYF
TGCGCCAGCAGCCAAGTAACGCAGGGAACAGATACGCAGTATTTT
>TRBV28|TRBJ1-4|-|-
CASGTLGTGNEKLFF
TGTGCCAGCGGTACCCTAGGCACGGGAAATGAAAAACTGTTTTTT
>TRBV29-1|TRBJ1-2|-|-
CSDSSGGYTF
TGCAGTGACAGTAGCGGTGGCTACACCTTC
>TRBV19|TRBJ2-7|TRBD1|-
CASSLGDRDSYEQYF
TGTGCCAGTAGCCTGGGGGACAGGGACTCCTACGAGCAGTACTTC
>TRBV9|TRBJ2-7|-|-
CASSAIAGAEQYF
TGTGCCAGCAGCGCCATAGCAGGGGCCGAGCAGTACTTC
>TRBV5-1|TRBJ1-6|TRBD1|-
CASSPDTGQLNSPLHF
TGCGCCAGCAGCCCTGATACGGGACAGCTAAATTCACCCCTCCACTTT
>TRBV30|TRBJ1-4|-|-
CAWGPSNRGKLFF
TGTGCCTGGGGACCTTCGAACCGAGGGAAACTGTTTTTT
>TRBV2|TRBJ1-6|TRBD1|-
CASCRDRVIGGNSPLHF
TGTGCCAGCTGCAGGGACAGGGTGATTGGGGGTAATTCACCCCTCCACTTT
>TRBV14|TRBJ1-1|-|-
CASSGDRNTEAFF
TGTGCCAGCAGTGGTGACAGAAACACTGAAGCTTTCTTT
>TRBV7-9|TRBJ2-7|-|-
CASSLAGSRGEQYF
TGTGCCAGCAGCTTAGCGGGTAGTCGAGGCGAGCAGTACTTC
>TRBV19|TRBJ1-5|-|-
CASSREADQPQHF
TGTGCCAGTAGTAGAGAGGCAGATCAGCCCCAGCATTTT
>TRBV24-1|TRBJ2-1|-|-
CATSDSQTGIYSYNEQFF
TGTGCCACCAGTGATTCTCAAACAGGGATCTATTCCTACAATGAGCAGTTCTTC
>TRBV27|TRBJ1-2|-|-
CASSLSSNRVSYGYTF
TGTGCCAGCAGTTTGTCCTCAAACAGGGTTTCTTATGGCTACACCTTC
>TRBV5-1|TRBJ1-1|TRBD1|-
CASSLGDRVDTEAFF
TGCGCCAGCAGCCTGGGGGACAGGGTGGACACTGAAGCTTTCTTT
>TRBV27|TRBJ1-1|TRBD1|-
CASSLLGTVTEAFF
TGTGCCAGCAGTTTACTCGGGACAGTCACTGAAGCTTTCTTT
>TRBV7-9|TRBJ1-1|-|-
CASSLAGVSTNEAFF
TGTGCCAGCAGCTTAGCCGGGGTATCCACAAATGAAGCTTTCTTT
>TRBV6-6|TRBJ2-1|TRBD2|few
CASSRTSGRRVHEQFF
TGTGCCAGCAGTCGGACTAGCGGGAGGAGGGTTCATGAGCAGTTCTTC
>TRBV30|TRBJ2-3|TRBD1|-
CAWSGYRGPSTDTQYF
TGTGCCTGGAGTGGATACAGGGGCCCTAGCACAGATACGCAGTATTTT
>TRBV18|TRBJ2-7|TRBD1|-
CASSPGQIYEQYF
TGTGCCAGCTCGCCGGGACAGATCTACGAGCAGTACTTC
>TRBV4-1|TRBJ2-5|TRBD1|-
CASSGRDSYQETQYF
TGCGCCAGCAGCGGCCGGGACAGCTACCAAGAGACCCAGTACTTC
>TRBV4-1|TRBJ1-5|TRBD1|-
CASSQNPTGADQPQHF
TGCGCCAGCAGCCAAAATCCGACAGGGGCTGATCAGCCCCAGCATTTT
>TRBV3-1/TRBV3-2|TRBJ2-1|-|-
CASSQAGEANEQFF
TGTGCCAGCAGCCAAGCGGGGGAGGCCAATGAGCAGTTCTTC
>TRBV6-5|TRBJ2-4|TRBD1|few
CASTPIGGSKNIQYF
TGTGCCAGCACCCCAATAGGGGGCAGCAAAAACATTCAGTACTTC